This T cell receptor beta chain comes out of a study of blood T cell repertoires in COVID-19. Germline V gene sequence: CDR1 GTSNPN, CDR2 SVGIG (reference sequence). Trimming took 3 bases from V and 4 from J; bases not matched to a gene: 9. The CDR3 is made up of 15 amino acids. The assay was immunoSEQ multiplex PCR, and TCRdb's table has in-frame clones only and misses some. This repertoire shows about 200,000 clones, around 81% found once; its top ten account for less than 7%. Sequencing used peripheral blood. The receptor's source is a woman aged 70-85 years with acute or convalescent COVID-19. The rearrangement links TRBV30 to TRBJ2-5, with TRBD1 matching over 9 bases. The CDR3 DNA reads TGTGCCTGGAGCCCGGGACAGGGATTAGGAGAGACCCAGTACTTC. Its protein is CAWSPGQGLGETQYF. The complete variable domain, with remaining parts taken from reference TRBV30 and TRBJ2-5, reads SQTIHQWPATLVQPVGSPLSLECTVEGTSNPNLYWYRQAAGRGLQLLFYSVGIGQISSEVPQNLSASRPQDRQFILSSKKLLLSDSGFYLCAWSPGQGLGETQYFGPGTRLLVL.